The 10 T cell receptor beta chains below were found in one sample sequenced in a study of blood T cells in healthy people across ages. Sample-barcoded 5' priming and a J-beta primer mix drove a second PCR of roughly 6 to 12 cycles. TCRdb re-called the 5' RACE reads with MiXCR, one entry per CDR3 protein. This sample yields 1,500,000 or so distinct CDR3 sequences, of which approximately 59% are seen a single time; over 5% belongs to the top ten. Sequencing input: blood. These TCRs come from a man aged 18 to 29 in good health.

V is TRBV27 and J is TRBJ1-6; perhaps TRBD1 as D (6 bases). Germline V gives CDR1 MNHEY, CDR2 SMNVEV (reference sequence). The CDR3 loop spans 14 amino acids. V lost 5 bases and J 4 bases, leaving 9 bases between the germline ends. In DNA, the CDR3 is TGTGCCAGCAGTCCACAGGGATATAATTCACCCCTCCACTTT. Residues: CASSPQGYNSPLHF.

The rearrangement links TRBV7-9 to TRBJ2-3, with 11 bases aligning to TRBD2. The CDR3 spans 13 residues. The V gene end was trimmed by 5 bases and the J gene end by 10 bases; junction bases not matched to a gene: 5. Germline V gene lookup returns CDR1 SEHNR and CDR2 FQNEAQ (reference sequence). The CDR3 DNA sequence: TGTGCCAGCAGCCTAAGTAGCGGGGGGGCGCAGTATTTT. It is translated as CASSLSSGGAQYF.

This clonotype was observed a handful of times. The chain carries TRBV28 and TRBJ1-2; D call uncertain. Per the germline V gene, CDR1 is MDHEN and CDR2 is SYDVKM. This CDR3 region has 12 residues. Trimming took 4 bases from V and 8 from J, leaving 11 bases between them. The CDR3 spells CASSSEVGGYTF. CDR3 DNA sequence: TGTGCCAGCAGTTCTGAGGTTGGGGGCTACACCTTC.

This CDR3 is CASSSRDREKVYGYTF. The CDR3 bases are TGTGCCAGCAGCTCGAGGGACAGAGAAAAAGTCTATGGCTACACCTTC. This chain joins TRBV13 and TRBJ1-2; 7 bases are a match to TRBD1. CDR1 PRHDT and CDR2 FYEKMQ come from the germline V gene (reference sequence). V was clipped by 4 bases and J by 4 bases; unmatched bases: 12. The CDR3 covers 16 residues.

The V call is TRBV29-1, the J call TRBJ2-2; D might be TRBD1 (5 bases). The CDR3 length is 13 residues. Germline V gene data show CDR1 as SQVTM and CDR2 as ANQGSEA. The V and J ends lost 7 bases and 2 bases respectively, with 11 bases between them. CDR3 sequence: CSARQSNTGELFF. DNA of the CDR3: TGCAGCGCTCGACAGAGTAACACCGGGGAGCTGTTTTTT.

The chain links TRBV5-4 to TRBJ2-3, with 7 bases lining up with TRBD1. This CDR3 contains 15 residues. The ends lost 4 bases at V and 3 bases at J; junction bases unmatched: 8. In germline, CDR1 is SGHNT, CDR2 YYREEE (reference sequence). CDR3 DNA sequence: TGTGCCAGCAGCGTGGGGATACAGGGGACAGATACGCAGTATTTT. Amino acids: CASSVGIQGTDTQYF.

The chain carries TRBV6-2 or TRBV6-3 and TRBJ2-3; D is possibly TRBD2 (6 bases). Trimming pared 6 bases from V and 2 bases from J, leaving 18 bases between. This CDR3 comprises 16 residues. Per the germline V gene, CDR1 is MNHEY and CDR2 is SVGEGT. As DNA, the CDR3 is TGTGCCAGCAGCTACCTGGAGGGACCCTTCACAGATACGCAGTATTTT. It translates to CASSYLEGPFTDTQYF.

The chain links TRBV7-9 to TRBJ2-1; 7 bases are shared with TRBD2. CDR1 is SEHNR, CDR2 FQNEAQ, per germline (reference sequence). The CDR3 runs to 17 residues. V lost 2 bases to trimming and J lost 8 bases; unmatched junction nucleotides: 15. The CDR3 region has the DNA TGTGCCAGCAGCTTATACCGGCTAGCGGACGCCTCTTATGAGCAGTTCTTC. Residues: CASSLYRLADASYEQFF.

V is TRBV6-5 and J is TRBJ1-4; TRBD1 aligns across 8 bases. The CDR3 has 15 residues. Germline values: CDR1 MNHEY, CDR2 SVGAGI. The V and J ends lost 5 bases and 7 bases, in that order; junction bases with no gene match: 9. The CDR3 loop reads CASSRRDRSGEKLFF. In nucleotides, the CDR3 is TGTGCCAGCAGTAGGCGGGACAGGTCCGGTGAAAAACTGTTTTTT.

Details on this clonotype: One end of the junction varies from germline; a read error may be responsible. This chain links TRBV20-1 with TRBJ2-3, with 12 bases fitting TRBD2. Germline V gene lookup returns CDR1 DFQATT and CDR2 SNEGSKA (reference sequence). The CDR3 spans 15 residues. This CDR3 is CSASRLAGATDTRYF. CDR3 bases: TGCAGTGCTAGCCGACTAGCGGGAGCCACAGATACGCGGTATTTT.